This TCR beta chain was captured in a study of cytomegalovirus exposure and HLA in healthy donors. The study, taken as a whole, reports: Further analysis was carried out later, and it showed several of the most significant clusters appearing linked to common viral pathogens.

It was with 60 Vbeta and 13 Jbeta primers that the PCR ran. Original methodology: An analysis that came later counted 80 million or so unique TCR beta chains, about 10 million shared. The table came from immunoSEQ multiplex PCR; TCRdb's copy has only in-frame clones and leaves some out. The V and J calls and clone size were taken over from that table, and D and trimming were inferred from the DNA. The profile shows about 69,000 clones, approximately 80% of them singletons. This CDR3 comprises 13 residues. Germline V gene data show CDR1 as KGHSH and CDR2 as LQKENI. Germline trimming cut 3 bases from V and 4 bases from J; bases unmatched to any gene: 2. This clone has just a few counts. The target antigen is unknown.

The V gene is TRBV18, the J gene TRBJ1-1; 7 bases are shared with TRBD1. Material for sequencing was PBMCs. The receptor was derived from a man in his late teens or twenties in good health and CMV-seronegative. The CDR3 here is CASSPSGGTEAFF. The DNA of the CDR3 is TGTGCCAGCTCACCGTCAGGGGGCACTGAAGCTTTCTTT. Looking up the rest from reference TRBV18 and TRBJ1-1 gives the full variable domain: NAGVMQNPRHLVRRRGQEARLRCSPMKGHSHVYWYRQLPEEGLKFMVYLQKENIIDESGMPKERFSAEFPKEGPSILRIQQVVRGDSAAYFCASSPSGGTEAFFGQGTRLTVV.